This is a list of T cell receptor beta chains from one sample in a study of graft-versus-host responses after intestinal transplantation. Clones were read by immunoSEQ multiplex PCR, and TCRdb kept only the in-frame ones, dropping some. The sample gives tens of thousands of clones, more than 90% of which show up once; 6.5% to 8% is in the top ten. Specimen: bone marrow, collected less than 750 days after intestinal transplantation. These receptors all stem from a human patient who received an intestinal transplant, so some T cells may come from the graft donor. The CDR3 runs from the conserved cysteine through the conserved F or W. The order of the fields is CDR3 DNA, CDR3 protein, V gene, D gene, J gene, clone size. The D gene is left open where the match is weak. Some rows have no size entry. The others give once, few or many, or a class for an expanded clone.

TGTGCCAGCAGCCGACAGGGGGCTGGAGAGACCCAGTACTTC CASSRQGAGETQYF TRBV7-3 TRBD1 TRBJ2-5 .
TGTGCCAGCAGCCAAGGGGCTACTGAAGCTTTCTTT CASSQGATEAFF TRBV14 . TRBJ1-1 .
TGCGCCAGCAGCCCATCCTCCCGTGTCGAAGGTAACTATGGCTACACCTTC CASSPSSRVEGNYGYTF TRBV5-1 . TRBJ1-2 once
TGCGCCAGCAGTGTCTTCAGGACGCTTGGGGAAGAGACCCAGTACTTC CASSVFRTLGEETQYF TRBV10-2 . TRBJ2-5 .
TGCGCCAGCAGCCGTCCGGGTGAGCAGTTCTTC CASSRPGEQFF TRBV4-3 . TRBJ2-1 .
TGTGCCAGCAGCTTGGAGAGGAGTCGGTCCGGGGAGCTGTTTTTT CASSLERSRSGELFF TRBV5-6 . TRBJ2-2 .
TGCGCCAGCGCCGACCTCGGCGGCCAAGAGACCCAGTACTTC CASADLGGQETQYF TRBV5-1 . TRBJ2-5 once
TGTGCCAGTAGTATAGGACTAGCGGGAGTCAATGAGCAGTTCTTC CASSIGLAGVNEQFF TRBV19 TRBD2 TRBJ2-1 .
TGTGCCAGCAGTTACGGGATGGACAGCTTTCACTTC CASSYGMDSFHF TRBV6-6 . TRBJ1-2 .
TGCGCCAGCAGCTTGTCCTTCCTGGGCTATGGCTACACCTTC CASSLSFLGYGYTF TRBV5-1 . TRBJ1-2 .
TGTGCCAGCAGCTACCCACCGGGACTAGCTACAGATACGCAGTATTTT CASSYPPGLATDTQYF TRBV13 TRBD2 TRBJ2-3 .
TGTGCCAGCAGGGACCCGGGGGGTTTCACAGATACGCAGTATTTT CASRDPGGFTDTQYF TRBV2 TRBD2 TRBJ2-3 .
TGTGCCAGCAGCAAACTTTCGGGACTGAACACCGGGGAGCTGTTTTTT CASSKLSGLNTGELFF TRBV21-1 . TRBJ2-2 .
TGTGCCAGCAGCCCAAAGGGGACAGGGATGGATTGGCGAAGGTGGTGGAGTGAGGTTTATGGCTACACCTTC CASSPKGTGMDWRRWWSEVYGYTF TRBV13 TRBD1 TRBJ1-2 .
TGCGCCAGTGCCGGTGGGCCCGGTATGAGCTACACCTTC CASAGGPGMSYTF TRBV5-1 . TRBJ1-2 .
TGCAGTGCTAGCTGGGGGAATGAGCAGTTCTTC CSASWGNEQFF TRBV20-1 . TRBJ2-1 .
TGTGCCAGTTACCGGGACCGAGGCTACGAGCAGTACTTC CASYRDRGYEQYF TRBV28 . TRBJ2-7 .
TGCGCCAGCAGCACTAGCGGGGGGGCCGTGACAGATACGCAGTATTTT CASSTSGGAVTDTQYF TRBV5-1 TRBD2 TRBJ2-3 .
TGTGCCAGCAGTTACTCCGGTAGGGATGAGCAGTTCTTC CASSYSGRDEQFF TRBV6-6 . TRBJ2-1 .
TGTGCCAGCATCTTCAGCGAGACAGGGGATCAGCCCCAGCATTTT CASIFSETGDQPQHF TRBV2 TRBD1 TRBJ1-5 .
TGTGCCTGGAGTGACGGTGGCTACACCTTC CAWSDGGYTF TRBV30 . TRBJ1-2 .
TGTGCCAGCAGCGTAGAAGACTCCTTGTATGGCTACACCTTC CASSVEDSLYGYTF TRBV9 . TRBJ1-2 few